Each of the 27 T cell receptor beta chains below was sequenced from the same sample in a study of shared clonotypes between healthy human individuals. CD8 cells regarded as naive lacked CD45RO, were positively chosen for CCR7, and omitted terminally differentiated effector memory CD45RA+ cells. Using immunoSEQ multiplex PCR, the repertoire was profiled, and TCRdb retains in-frame clones only, with some absent. Of around 610,000 clones in the sample, approximately 96% were seen once. Sequencing was performed on naive CD8+ T cells sorted from blood. The origin of the receptors is a woman in her 30s in good health.

This chain connects TRBV1 to TRBJ2-5; the tabulated D call, TRBD1, remains unverified against the DNA. TRBV1 counts as a pseudogene. The CDR3 extends over 15 amino acids. CDR3 region: CTSSHLTGGRETQYF. For the CDR3, the DNA is TGCACCAGCAGCCATCTAACAGGGGGTAGAGAGACCCAGTACTTC.

V usage is TRBV6-5 and J usage is TRBJ2-2; D not certain. This CDR3 region has 13 residues. Between the trimmed V and J ends, which lost 4 bases and 5 bases, there was a span of 8 bases. The germline V gene has CDR1 MNHEY and CDR2 SVGAGI. The CDR3, as DNA: TGTGCCAGCAGTTCTCCCGAAACCGGGGAGCTGTTTTTT. It codes for CASSSPETGELFF.

The V gene is TRBV2, the J gene TRBJ2-7, with D unresolved. V was cut by 7 bases and J by 1 base, with 8 bases left in between. Germline V gene sequence: CDR1 SNHLY, CDR2 FYNNEI. This CDR3 spans 12 amino acids. The CDR3 sequence is CASNPGSYEQYF. The CDR3, as DNA: TGTGCCAGCAACCCTGGGTCCTACGAGCAGTACTTC.

The rearrangement uses TRBV5-6 and TRBJ2-5; 9 bases match TRBD2. The germline V gene encodes CDR1 SGHDT and CDR2 YYEEEE. The CDR3 has 14 amino acids. Trimming cost V 5 bases and J 4 bases; bases outside gene matches: 6. CDR3 region: CASRSGLAIETQYF. In DNA, the CDR3 is TGTGCCAGCAGGTCAGGACTAGCGATAGAGACCCAGTACTTC.

The rearrangement uses TRBV27 and TRBJ2-5, with D perhaps matching TRBD1 (6 bases). This CDR3 has 15 residues. Germline V gene lookup returns CDR1 MNHEY and CDR2 SMNVEV (reference sequence). V lost 7 bases and J lost 1, with 16 bases in between. DNA of the CDR3: TGTGCCAGCACCCCCCATGTAGGGGGCCAAGAGACCCAGTACTTC. The encoded protein is CASTPHVGGQETQYF.

In regard to this clone: Other DNA sequences in the same sample also yield this CDR3. The chain uses TRBV27 and TRBJ2-1, with a weak D call TRBD2 (7 bases). Trimming left V 2 bases short and J 10 bases short, with 12 bases between. The CDR3 contains 13 residues. Germline assignment: CDR1 MNHEY and CDR2 SMNVEV (reference sequence). DNA for the CDR3: TGTGCCAGCAGTTTACCGGGGGGCAGGGAGCAGTTCTTC. Encoded protein: CASSLPGGREQFF.

This clone was found once. The V call is TRBV28, the J call TRBJ1-5; D might be TRBD1 (5 bases). Germline CDR1 is MDHEN and CDR2 is SYDVKM. The CDR3 covers 16 residues. V was pared by 3 bases and J by 5 bases, with 17 bases between. The DNA for the CDR3 is TGTGCCAGCAGTTTTATCCCCGTTATAGGGGATCAGCCCCAGCATTTT. As protein: CASSFIPVIGDQPQHF.

The chain combines TRBV15 with TRBJ2-1; D remains ambiguous. The CDR3 extends over 14 amino acids. Trimming left V 2 bases short and J 5 bases short, with 10 bases between. The germline V gene encodes CDR1 LNHNV and CDR2 YYDKDF (reference sequence). The CDR3 DNA follows: TGTGCCACCAGCAGACACTCCCCAGACAATGAGCAGTTCTTC. Protein: CATSRHSPDNEQFF.

The chain combines TRBV6-5 with TRBJ2-1, with D maybe TRBD2 (6 bases). The CDR3 runs 13 residues. The V gene lost 3 bases and the J gene lost 14 bases, with 17 bases spanning the gap. CDR1 and CDR2 from the germline V gene are MNHEY and SVGAGI. The CDR3 sequence is CASSYAPGREEFF. The CDR3 DNA reads as TGTGCCAGCAGTTATGCCCCGGGCAGGGAGGAGTTCTTC.

The chain employs TRBV5-8 and TRBJ2-2; D gene ambiguous. The CDR3 consists of 15 residues. Germline CDR1 is SGHTS and CDR2 is YDEGEE. V was pared by 0 bases and J by 1 base, with 7 bases between. The CDR3: CASSLVAGNTGELFF. DNA for the CDR3: TGTGCCAGCAGCTTGGTGGCAGGGAACACCGGGGAGCTGTTTTTT.

The chain uses TRBV5-1 and TRBJ1-2; a weak D match, TRBD1 (5 bases). CDR1 SGHRS and CDR2 YFSETQ come from the germline V gene. V lost 5 bases, J lost 1 base, and 15 bases lay in between. This CDR3 is built from 15 residues. CDR3 sequence: CASRQMQGDNYGYTF. DNA for the CDR3: TGCGCCAGCAGACAAATGCAGGGAGATAACTATGGCTACACCTTC.

The V call is TRBV7-7, the J call TRBJ2-5; D is tentatively TRBD1 or TRBD2 (5 bases each). Germline CDR1 is SSHAT and CDR2 is FNYEAQ (reference sequence). The CDR3 is made up of 15 amino acids. Trimming took 5 bases from V and 5 from J, leaving 18 bases between them. In DNA form, the CDR3 reads TGTGCCAGCAGCCCTGTATGGAGTGGGACCGAGACCCAGTACTTC. It yields the protein CASSPVWSGTETQYF.

In the case of this clone: The sample carries other DNA sequences with the same CDR3. The chain links TRBV27 to TRBJ2-7; D is possibly TRBD2 (6 bases). The V and J ends lost 5 bases and 0 bases respectively, with 8 bases between them. Germline CDR1 is MNHEY and CDR2 is SMNVEV (reference sequence). This CDR3 region has 13 residues. CDR3 in amino acids: CASSSGPSYEQYF. For the CDR3, the DNA is TGTGCCAGCAGTAGCGGGCCCTCCTACGAGCAGTACTTC.

V is TRBV27 and J is TRBJ1-1; tentatively, D is TRBD1 (5 bases). The CDR3 loop spans 15 amino acids. Germline assignment: CDR1 MNHEY and CDR2 SMNVEV (reference sequence). V lost 2 bases to trimming and J lost 2 bases, with 12 bases between them. The CDR3 DNA follows: TGTGCCAGCAGTTTAAGTGGGGCAACCAACACTGAAGCTTTCTTT. As protein: CASSLSGATNTEAFF.

The chain combines TRBV13 with TRBJ1-4; tentative D call: TRBD1 (5 bases). The germline gives CDR1 PRHDT, CDR2 FYEKMQ (reference sequence). Trimming left V 5 bases short and J 4 bases short, with 11 bases between. CDR3 length: 14 residues. The CDR3 bases are TGTGCCAGCAGCCACGGGACGGGTAATGAAAAACTGTTTTTT. Protein sequence: CASSHGTGNEKLFF.

The genes are TRBV28 and TRBJ2-7; 8 bases line up with TRBD2. The CDR3 is 14 amino acids. V trimming: 6 bases; J trimming: 7 bases; junction bases outside the gene matches: 11. The V gene's germline CDR1 is MDHEN and CDR2 SYDVKM. The CDR3 coding sequence is TGTGCCAGCAGCCCAGCGGGAGCGCTATGGGAGCAGTACTTC. It codes for CASSPAGALWEQYF.

This clone was seen once. V gene TRBV27 combines with J gene TRBJ2-7; TRBD2 matches 9 bases. After removal of 7 bases from V and 3 bases from J, the junction contained 13 bases not matched to a gene. This CDR3 comprises 16 residues. Germline values: CDR1 MNHEY, CDR2 SMNVEV (reference sequence). DNA for the CDR3: TGTGCCAGCACAGGGGTATCGACTAGCGGAAACTACGAGCAGTACTTC. It encodes CASTGVSTSGNYEQYF.

V and J are TRBV28 and TRBJ2-3; D possibly corresponds to TRBD2 (5 bases). V was clipped by 5 bases and J by 5 bases, with 14 bases between them. The V gene's germline CDR1 is MDHEN and CDR2 SYDVKM. This CDR3 comprises 14 residues. CDR3 sequence reads: CASSDQRDQDTQYF. The CDR3, as DNA: TGTGCCAGCAGTGACCAGAGGGATCAAGATACGCAGTATTTT.

The chain couples TRBV2 to TRBJ2-1, with TRBD2 matching over 8 bases. V was pared by 7 bases and J by 7 bases, with 3 bases of the junction left unmatched. The CDR3 spans 12 residues. Germline V gene lookup returns CDR1 SNHLY and CDR2 FYNNEI. Here the CDR3 DNA reads TGTGCCAGCAAGGGCGGGAGGAATGAGCAGTTCTTC. This encodes CASKGGRNEQFF.

The chain uses TRBV10-1 and TRBJ2-7; 10 positions agree with TRBD2. The CDR3 totals 15 residues. The trim removed 0 bases at V and 3 bases at J, leaving 2 bases unmatched. Per germline, CDR1 WNHNN and CDR2 SYGVQD (reference sequence). The DNA for the CDR3 is TGCGCCAGCAGTGAGTCGGCTAGCGGGAGCTACGAGCAGTACTTC. Its translation is CASSESASGSYEQYF.

The chain is built from TRBV5-4 and TRBJ1-2; 10 bases line up with TRBD1. The CDR3 covers 14 residues. Trimming removed 1 base from V and 8 bases from J; junction bases left unmatched: 5. Germline CDR1 and CDR2: SGHNT and YYREEE (reference sequence). CDR3 sequence: CASSLPGTGDGYTF. The CDR3 DNA follows: TGTGCCAGCAGCTTGCCCGGGACAGGGGACGGCTACACCTTC.

This chain joins TRBV2 and TRBJ2-7; no reliable D call. This CDR3 region has 13 residues. Trimming removed 7 bases from V and 2 bases from J, with 12 bases in between. Looked up from germline, CDR1 is SNHLY and CDR2 is FYNNEI. Written as DNA, the CDR3 is TGTGCCAGCAAGGGAACAACTACCTACGAGCAGTACTTC. Translation: CASKGTTTYEQYF.

The chain links TRBV15 to TRBJ2-7; a weak D match, TRBD2 (7 bases). This CDR3 has 12 residues. Trimming removed 8 bases from V and 2 bases from J, with 10 bases in between. Germline V lookup: CDR1 LNHNV, CDR2 YYDKDF (reference sequence). CDR3 region: CATAGAAYEQYF. CDR3 sequence (DNA): TGTGCCACCGCGGGGGCCGCCTACGAGCAGTACTTC.

The chain carries TRBV30 and TRBJ1-1; no definite D call. Germline-derived CDR1 and CDR2 are GTSNPN and SVGIG (reference sequence). The CDR3 is 13 residues long. V lost 4 bases to trimming and J lost 0 bases, with 9 bases between them. The CDR3, as DNA: TGTGCCTGGACGGTAAATGTGAACACTGAAGCTTTCTTT. Encoded protein: CAWTVNVNTEAFF.

Worth noting for this clone: Other nucleotide sequences in the sample specify the same CDR3. The rearrangement joins TRBV7-9 to TRBJ1-5, with D possibly TRBD1 on 5 matching bases. The germline V gene encodes CDR1 SEHNR and CDR2 FQNEAQ (reference sequence). The CDR3 consists of 12 residues. V shed 6 bases and J shed 6 bases, with 9 bases lying between them. The DNA for the CDR3 is TGTGCCAGCAGTTCAGGGAGTCAGCCCCAGCATTTT. Translated, it gives CASSSGSQPQHF.

This chain uses TRBV28 with TRBJ1-4, with D uncertain. CDR1 MDHEN and CDR2 SYDVKM come from the germline V gene. V lost 6 bases and J lost 0, with 14 bases in between. The CDR3 has 16 residues. In nucleotides, the CDR3 is TGTGCCAGCAGCGACCCCGACGGGGCAACTAATGAAAAACTGTTTTTT. Its translation is CASSDPDGATNEKLFF.

The J gene is TRBJ2-7, the V gene TRBV19; 7 nucleotides agree with TRBD1. The CDR3 is 14 amino acids. V dropped 6 bases and J dropped 6; count of bases not matched to a gene: 11. The germline gives CDR1 LNHDA, CDR2 SQIVND (reference sequence). The CDR3 reads CASSAQGFRIEQYF. The DNA for the CDR3 is TGTGCCAGTAGCGCACAGGGGTTTCGGATCGAGCAGTACTTC.